What follows are 25 T cell receptor beta chains derived from one specimen sequenced in a study of OX40 agonist ivuxolimab in advanced cancers. Method: immunoSEQ multiplex PCR; TCRdb's copy keeps in-frame clones and lacks some. The sample has approximately 49,000 clones, more than 80% seen once. The sample consisted of CD4+ or CD8+ T cells sorted from blood, taken in a trial of the OX40 agonist ivuxolimab. The receptors here all came from an adult with an advanced solid tumor such as melanoma, head and neck, liver or kidney cancer.

V gene TRBV5-1 combines with J gene TRBJ2-7, with D possibly matching TRBD2 (5 bases). The CDR3 consists of 12 residues. The germline V gene has CDR1 SGHRS and CDR2 YFSETQ. The V end lost 7 bases, the J end lost 2 bases, and 10 bases lay between the germline ends. CDR3 region: CASSRDTYEQYF. In DNA, the CDR3 is TGCGCCAGCTCCCGGGATACCTACGAGCAGTACTTC.

The rearrangement uses TRBV9 and TRBJ1-1, with D possibly TRBD1 on 6 matching bases. CDR1 is SGDLS, CDR2 YYNGEE, per germline. Trimming stripped 0 bases from V and 4 bases from J, with 16 bases between. This CDR3 spans 16 amino acids. DNA for the CDR3: TGTGCCAGCAGCGTAGAGGGGGATTTTCCGGGCACTGAAGCTTTCTTT. It translates to CASSVEGDFPGTEAFF. Full variable domain (rest looked up from reference TRBV9 and TRBJ1-1): DSGVTQTPKHLITATGQRVTLRCSPRSGDLSVYWYQQSLDQGLQFLIQYYNGEERAKGNILERFSAQQFPDLHSELNLSSLELGDSALYFCASSVEGDFPGTEAFFGQGTRLTVV.

The chain carries TRBV14 and TRBJ2-3, with D uncertain. Trimming stripped 1 base from V and 2 bases from J, with 7 bases between. Germline CDR1 reads SGHDN; CDR2 reads FVKESK. The CDR3 has 14 amino acids. Here the CDR3 DNA reads TGTGCCAGCAGCCAAGGACTTTCCACAGATACGCAGTATTTT. Translated: CASSQGLSTDTQYF.

The chain links TRBV7-3 to TRBJ1-1; 7 bases align to TRBD1. CDR1 is SGHTA and CDR2 is FQGTGA in the germline V gene. V was pared by 1 base and J by 8 bases, with 4 bases of the junction left unmatched. The CDR3 contains 13 residues. CDR3: CASSLSVTGEAFF. The CDR3 DNA reads TGTGCCAGCAGCTTAAGTGTGACAGGGGAAGCTTTCTTT.

This clone counts as medium-sized. The V gene is TRBV2, the J gene TRBJ2-7; weak D call: TRBD1 (5 bases). V was trimmed by 3 bases and J by 3 bases, leaving 12 bases between them. The CDR3 has 14 residues. Looked up from germline, CDR1 is SNHLY and CDR2 is FYNNEI. The CDR3 reads CASSDEGQLYEQYF. CDR3 bases: TGTGCCAGCAGTGATGAAGGACAACTCTACGAGCAGTACTTC.

V usage is TRBV5-1 and J usage is TRBJ2-1, with D hard to call. V lost 0 bases and J lost 5, with 6 bases in between. Germline loops: CDR1 SGHRS, CDR2 YFSETQ. CDR3 size: 13 residues. This CDR3 reads CASSLDTNNEQFF. The CDR3 DNA reads as TGCGCCAGCAGCTTGGACACGAACAATGAGCAGTTCTTC. The whole variable domain, remainder taken from reference TRBV5-1 and TRBJ2-1, is KAGVTQTPRYLIKTRGQQVTLSCSPISGHRSVSWYQQTPGQGLQFLFEYFSETQRNKGNFPGRFSGRQFSNSRSEMNVSTLELGDSALYLCASSLDTNNEQFFGPGTRLTVL.

The genes are TRBV5-1 and TRBJ1-2, with 8 bases lining up with TRBD1. Per germline, CDR1 SGHRS and CDR2 YFSETQ. The CDR3 sequence is 16 residues long. V dropped 5 bases and J dropped 0; count of bases not matched to a gene: 9. CDR3 bases: TGCGCCAGCAGTTTACGGACAGGGCGGACTAACTATGGCTACACCTTC. Translating gives CASSLRTGRTNYGYTF. The complete variable domain, with remaining parts taken from reference TRBV5-1 and TRBJ1-2, reads KAGVTQTPRYLIKTRGQQVTLSCSPISGHRSVSWYQQTPGQGLQFLFEYFSETQRNKGNFPGRFSGRQFSNSRSEMNVSTLELGDSALYLCASSLRTGRTNYGYTFGSGTRLTVV.

The sample holds one count of this clone. The V gene is TRBV7-9, the J gene TRBJ2-7; TRBD1 might be the D (5 bases). V was pared by 7 bases and J by 6 bases, with 16 bases between. The germline V gene has CDR1 SEHNR and CDR2 FQNEAQ (reference sequence). The CDR3 loop spans 13 amino acids. CDR3 protein: CASTPIGVGEQYF. The CDR3, as DNA: TGTGCCAGCACCCCCATAGGGGTCGGCGAGCAGTACTTC.

The J gene is TRBJ2-5, the V gene TRBV6-5; D may be TRBD2 (5 bases). This CDR3 region has 13 residues. Germline loops: CDR1 MNHEY, CDR2 SVGAGI. The ends were cut back, 6 bases at V and 2 bases at J, with 10 bases in the middle. CDR3 bases: TGTGCCAGCAGGCCTGGACTGCAAGAGACCCAGTACTTC. Protein sequence: CASRPGLQETQYF.

J is TRBJ2-4 and V is TRBV18; D possibly corresponds to TRBD1 (6 bases). V lost 6 bases and J 0 bases, leaving 15 bases between the germline ends. The CDR3 totals 16 residues. Germline V gene lookup returns CDR1 KGHSH and CDR2 LQKENI. The CDR3 loop reads CASSTQGFLAKNIQYF. As DNA, the CDR3 is TGTGCCAGCTCGACACAGGGATTCCTAGCCAAAAACATTCAGTACTTC.

The V and J genes are TRBV5-1 and TRBJ1-1; unclear D gene. Germline V gene data show CDR1 as SGHRS and CDR2 as YFSETQ. The CDR3 has 14 residues. The ends were cut back, 6 bases at V and 0 bases at J, with 12 bases in the middle. DNA for the CDR3: TGCGCCAGCACCAAAGACGGGTTGAACACTGAAGCTTTCTTT. Translating gives CASTKDGLNTEAFF.

This chain links TRBV5-1 with TRBJ1-6; TRBD1 aligns across 10 bases. Unmatched junction bases numbered 8, after V lost 3 bases and J lost 8 bases. Germline values: CDR1 SGHRS, CDR2 YFSETQ. CDR3 length: 16 residues. The CDR3 sequence: CASSSRPGTGDSPLHF. The CDR3 DNA sequence: TGCGCCAGCAGCTCGCGTCCCGGGACAGGGGATTCACCCCTCCACTTT.

The chain carries TRBV2 and TRBJ2-3; D gene ambiguous. Germline V gene lookup returns CDR1 SNHLY and CDR2 FYNNEI. V was clipped by 6 bases and J by 0 bases, with 7 bases between them. The CDR3 is 13 amino acids. The CDR3 region is CASRTPSTDTQYF. The CDR3 DNA reads TGTGCCAGCAGAACCCCGAGCACAGATACGCAGTATTTT. Using reference TRBV2 and TRBJ2-3 for the parts outside the CDR3, the full variable domain is EPEVTQTPSHQVTQMGQEVILRCVPISNHLYFYWYRQILGQKVEFLVSFYNNEISEKSEIFDDQFSVERPDGSNFTLKIRSTKLEDSAMYFCASRTPSTDTQYFGPGTRLTVL.

The chain combines TRBV5-1 with TRBJ1-2, with D possibly TRBD1 on 5 matching bases. CDR1 SGHRS and CDR2 YFSETQ come from the germline V gene. Trimming left V 4 bases short and J 1 base short, with 8 bases between. This CDR3 is 13 amino acids long. This CDR3 is CASSTQVNYGYTF. The CDR3 DNA is TGCGCCAGCAGCACACAGGTTAACTATGGCTACACCTTC.

DNA of the CDR3: TGTGCCAGCAGTGGGACAGGGAGTAATGAAAAACTGTTTTTT. It encodes CASSGTGSNEKLFF. The chain uses TRBV6-1 and TRBJ1-4; 8 positions match TRBD1. With 4 bases clipped from V and 4 bases from J, the junction kept 2 bases outside the gene matches. CDR3 length: 14 amino acids. Germline lookup yields CDR1 MNHNS and CDR2 SASEGT.

The rearrangement links TRBV11-2 to TRBJ1-1; D is uncertain. The CDR3 is made up of 15 amino acids. Trimming shortened V by 2 bases and J by 0 bases, and 10 bases separated the two germline ends. Germline V CDR1 and CDR2: SGHAT, FQNNGV. CDR3 bases: TGTGCCAGCAGCTTACATGCAGGCATGAACACTGAAGCTTTCTTT. Residues: CASSLHAGMNTEAFF.

The chain employs TRBV5-1 and TRBJ1-1; D not resolved. Trimming removed 4 bases from V and 6 bases from J, with 19 bases in between. This CDR3 is built from 15 residues. The germline V gene has CDR1 SGHRS and CDR2 YFSETQ. The CDR3: CASSQTDTPFSEAFF. CDR3 sequence (DNA): TGCGCCAGCAGCCAAACAGACACCCCGTTCTCTGAAGCTTTCTTT.

This clone has more than one count but fewer than ten. The gene calls are TRBV30 and TRBJ2-7, with 10 nucleotides matching TRBD2. V trimming: 2 bases; J trimming: 1 base; junction bases outside the gene matches: 5. The CDR3 is 15 residues long. Germline assignment: CDR1 GTSNPN and CDR2 SVGIG (reference sequence). The CDR3 loop reads CAWSYSGGQSYEQYF. The CDR3 nucleotides are TGTGCCTGGAGTTATAGCGGGGGGCAATCCTACGAGCAGTACTTC.

The chain carries TRBV5-1 and TRBJ2-7; a possible D gene is TRBD2 (6 bases). Germline lookup yields CDR1 SGHRS and CDR2 YFSETQ. The V end lost 4 bases, the J end lost 4 bases, and 18 bases lay between the germline ends. The CDR3 loop spans 15 amino acids. CDR3 region: CASSPGGTEGYEQYF. DNA for the CDR3: TGCGCCAGCAGCCCTGGGGGGACCGAAGGTTACGAGCAGTACTTC.

The rearrangement links TRBV27 to TRBJ1-2; D unclear. V lost 4 bases and J 4 bases, leaving 10 bases between the germline ends. CDR3 length: 13 amino acids. The germline V gene has CDR1 MNHEY and CDR2 SMNVEV (reference sequence). The chain's CDR3 is CASSWAGGYGYTF. DNA of the CDR3: TGTGCCAGCAGTTGGGCCGGAGGCTATGGCTACACCTTC.

The chain links TRBV2 to TRBJ2-2; 8 bases map to TRBD1. Trimming removed 6 bases from V and 4 bases from J; junction bases left unmatched: 7. CDR1 and CDR2 (germline): SNHLY, FYNNEI. The CDR3 contains 15 residues. Here the CDR3 reads CASRIGTGFTGELFF. The CDR3 DNA sequence: TGTGCCAGCAGGATCGGGACAGGTTTCACCGGGGAGCTGTTTTTT.

The rearrangement uses TRBV6-6 and TRBJ1-5, with 7 bases identical to TRBD1. Germline loops: CDR1 MNHNY, CDR2 SVGAGI (reference sequence). V shed 7 bases, J shed 6 bases, and the junction held 6 bases outside the gene matches. The CDR3 has 13 amino acids. CDR3 loop: CASTQGDLQPQHF. CDR3 in DNA: TGTGCCAGCACCCAGGGGGATCTTCAGCCCCAGCATTTT.

The rearrangement uses TRBV6-1 and TRBJ2-1, with TRBD1 identical over 9 bases. From germline, CDR1 is MNHNS and CDR2 SASEGT. This CDR3 has 16 residues. V was pared by 1 base and J by 9 bases, with 10 bases of the junction left unmatched. The CDR3 region has the DNA TGTGCCAGCAGTGAAGGCGGGACAGGGCCATGGTTTGAGCAGTTCTTC. Amino acid sequence: CASSEGGTGPWFEQFF.

The chain has TRBV13 and TRBJ1-4, with D perhaps TRBD1 (5 bases). Germline V gene sequence: CDR1 PRHDT, CDR2 FYEKMQ (reference sequence). V lost 2 bases and J lost 2, with 15 bases in between. The CDR3 consists of 17 residues. The CDR3 nucleotides read TGTGCCAGCAGCTTAATGGCAGGGAGGATGACTAATGAAAAACTGTTTTTT. It codes for CASSLMAGRMTNEKLFF.

The chain recombines TRBV2 with TRBJ2-3; weak D call: TRBD2 (7 bases). The germline V and J ends were trimmed by 9 bases and 0 bases, with 16 bases remaining between them. Germline V gene lookup returns CDR1 SNHLY and CDR2 FYNNEI. There are 15 residues in the CDR3. The CDR3 loop reads CASRPAGASTDTQYF. The CDR3, as DNA: TGTGCCAGTCGCCCGGCGGGGGCGAGCACAGATACGCAGTATTTT.